The 10 T cell receptor beta chains listed next were all sequenced from one sample in a study of T cells in women clearing cervical HPV infection. The method was immunoSEQ multiplex PCR; TCRdb's version includes in-frame clones alone and lacks a portion of them. This sample's table reports under 20,000 clones. The specimen sequenced was blood buffy coat. All receptors come from a woman aged 18 to 75 with a cervical HPV16 infection that either progressed to CIN3+ or cleared (not recorded which).

A word on this clone: The read halts 3 residues ahead of the CDR3 end, with the missing end drawn from the germline J gene. This chain joins TRBV6-1 and TRBJ1-2, with D unresolved. Germline V lookup: CDR1 MNHNS, CDR2 SASEGT. This CDR3 comprises 13 residues. CDR3 amino acids: CASSAELGNDYTF. The sequenced CDR3 bases are TGTGCCAGCAGTGCCGAACTAGGGAATGAC.

CDR3 DNA (partial): TGTGCCAGCACCGTGACTAGTATCACAGATACG. This translates into CASTVTSITDT. The CDR3 in full is CASTVTSITDTQYF. This rearrangement joins TRBV2 to TRBJ2-3; D might be TRBD2 (6 bases). Coverage ceases 3 residues before the CDR3 finishes, and the germline J gene fills in the end. Trimming removed 7 bases at V and 2 bases at J, with 13 bases between. CDR3 size: 14 residues. From germline, CDR1 is SNHLY and CDR2 FYNNEI. The whole variable domain, filled in from reference TRBV2 and TRBJ2-3, reads EPEVTQTPSHQVTQMGQEVILRCVPISNHLYFYWYRQILGQKVEFLVSFYNNEISEKSEIFDDQFSVERPDGSNFTLKIRSTKLEDSAMYFCASTVTSITDTQYFGPGTRLTVL.

In regard to this clone: The read ends 3 residues before the CDR3 terminus; that terminus is restored from the germline J gene. V and J are TRBV2 and TRBJ2-7; TRBD1 matches at 7 bases. J lost 2 bases, V lost 6 bases, and 7 bases had no gene match. This CDR3 spans 14 amino acids. Germline V gene lookup returns CDR1 SNHLY and CDR2 FYNNEI. This CDR3 reads CASSGTEITYEQYF. The sequenced part of the CDR3 DNA is TGTGCCAGCAGCGGGACAGAGATTACCTACGAG. The variable domain in full, with the rest retrieved from reference TRBV2 and TRBJ2-7, is EPEVTQTPSHQVTQMGQEVILRCVPISNHLYFYWYRQILGQKVEFLVSFYNNEISEKSEIFDDQFSVERPDGSNFTLKIRSTKLEDSAMYFCASSGTEITYEQYFGPGTRLTVT.

In the case of this clone: The CDR3 extends 3 residues past the end of the read, so its final part is completed from the germline J gene. The chain carries TRBV7-7 and TRBJ2-2; 7 bases line up with TRBD2. CDR1 is SSHAT, CDR2 FNYEAQ, per germline (reference sequence). The CDR3 contains 15 residues. The junction had 8 bases not matched to a gene; V was cut back by 5 bases and J by 5 bases. CDR3 region: CASSRDGGKTGELFF. The CDR3 DNA, read in part, is TGTGCCAGCAGCCGTGACGGGGGGAAAACCGGGGAG.

With regard to this clone: The CDR3 end falls 3 residues outside the read, so it is completed with the germline J gene. The chain links TRBV30 to TRBJ2-3; 10 nucleotides match TRBD1. This CDR3 has 12 residues. CDR1 GTSNPN and CDR2 SVGIG come from the germline V gene (reference sequence). The CDR3 loop reads CAWSRGQGTQYF. CDR3 bases read: TGTGCCTGGAGTCGGGGACAGGGGACG. Full variable domain (missing parts from reference TRBV30 and TRBJ2-3): SQTIHQWPATLVQPVGSPLSLECTVEGTSNPNLYWYRQAAGRGLQLLFYSVGIGQISSEVPQNLSASRPQDRQFILSSKKLLLSDSGFYLCAWSRGQGTQYFGPGTRLTVL.

With respect to this clone: The CDR3 extends 3 residues past the end of the read, so its final part is completed from the germline J gene. The chain employs TRBV20-1 and TRBJ2-2; 7 positions match TRBD2. Germline assignment: CDR1 DFQATT and CDR2 SNEGSKA (reference sequence). The CDR3 consists of 15 residues. CDR3 amino acids: CSAGGGGWSSSPLFF. CDR3 DNA (partial): TGCAGTGCTGGGGGGGGAGGTTGGTCGAGTTCACCG.

Of note for this clone: With the read ending 3 residues before the CDR3 end, the germline J gene is used to fill in that end. The rearrangement uses TRBV29-1 and TRBJ1-6; 9 bases agree with TRBD1. The CDR3 totals 14 residues. With 6 bases clipped from V and 9 bases from J, the junction kept 9 bases outside the gene matches. Germline-derived CDR1 and CDR2 are SQVTM and ANQGSEA. The covered CDR3 bases are TGCAGCGTCACCGGACAGGGACAGGGTTCACCC. Amino acid sequence: CSVTGQGQGSP. The CDR3 in full is CSVTGQGQGSPLHF.

As regards this clone: The DNA ends 3 residues before the CDR3 does, and the rest of the CDR3 is filled in from the germline J gene. This chain connects TRBV20-1 to TRBJ1-1; TRBD1 matches 12 bases. The V segment lost 6 bases and the J segment 4 bases; nucleotides outside the gene matches: 9. CDR3 length equals 15 residues. Germline-derived CDR1 and CDR2 are DFQATT and SNEGSKA (reference sequence). CDR3 amino acids: CSARGTGGSGTEAFF. The sequenced CDR3 bases are TGCAGTGCCCGAGGGACAGGGGGCAGCGGCACTGAA.

Incomplete CDR3 DNA: TGCGCCAGCAGCTTCGAGGGGCGAACCACAGATACG. It encodes CASSFEGRTTDT. The whole CDR3 is CASSFEGRTTDTQYF. This rearrangement joins TRBV5-1 to TRBJ2-3, with D tentatively TRBD1 or TRBD2 (5 bases each). The read falls 3 residues short of the CDR3 end, and the missing part is taken from the germline J gene. V gave up 2 bases and J gave up 2 bases, with 12 bases separating them. The length of the CDR3 is 15 residues. Germline V gives CDR1 SGHRS, CDR2 YFSETQ.

Points on this clone: The read ends 3 residues before the CDR3 terminus; that terminus is restored from the germline J gene. The V call is TRBV5-1, the J call TRBJ2-5; 10 nucleotides match TRBD1. The CDR3 is 15 amino acids. The J segment lost 1 base and the V segment lost 5 bases, leaving 5 bases of the junction unmatched. Germline V gene lookup returns CDR1 SGHRS and CDR2 YFSETQ. CDR3 sequence reads: CASRQRTGGQETQYF. The sequenced CDR3 bases are TGCGCCAGCAGACAGAGGACAGGGGGCCAAGAGACC. The variable domain in full, completed from reference TRBV5-1 and TRBJ2-5, reads KAGVTQTPRYLIKTRGQQVTLSCSPISGHRSVSWYQQTPGQGLQFLFEYFSETQRNKGNFPGRFSGRQFSNSRSEMNVSTLELGDSALYLCASRQRTGGQETQYFGPGTRLLVL.